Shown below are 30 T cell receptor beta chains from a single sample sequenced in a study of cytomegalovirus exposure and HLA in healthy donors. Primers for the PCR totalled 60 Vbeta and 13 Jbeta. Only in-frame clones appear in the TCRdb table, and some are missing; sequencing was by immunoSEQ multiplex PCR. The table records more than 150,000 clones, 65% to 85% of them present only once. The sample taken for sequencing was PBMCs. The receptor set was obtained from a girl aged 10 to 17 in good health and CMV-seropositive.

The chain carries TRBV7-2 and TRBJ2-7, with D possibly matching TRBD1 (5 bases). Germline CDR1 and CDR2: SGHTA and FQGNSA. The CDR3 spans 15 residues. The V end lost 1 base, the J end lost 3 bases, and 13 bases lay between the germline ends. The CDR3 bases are TGTGCCAGCAGCTTAGGGTCAGGGTCCTACTACGAGCAGTACTTC. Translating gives CASSLGSGSYYEQYF.

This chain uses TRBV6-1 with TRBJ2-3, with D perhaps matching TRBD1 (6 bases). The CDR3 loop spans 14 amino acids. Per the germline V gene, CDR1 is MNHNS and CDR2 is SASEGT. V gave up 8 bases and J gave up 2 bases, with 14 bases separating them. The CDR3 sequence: CASSRAGVTDTQYF. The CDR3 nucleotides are TGTGCCAGCTCGAGGGCAGGGGTCACAGATACGCAGTATTTT.

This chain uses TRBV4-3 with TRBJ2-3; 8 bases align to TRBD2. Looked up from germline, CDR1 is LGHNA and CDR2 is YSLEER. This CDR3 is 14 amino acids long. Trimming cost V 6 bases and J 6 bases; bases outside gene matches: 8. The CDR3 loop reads CASSPTSGSDTQYF. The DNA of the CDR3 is TGCGCCAGCAGTCCAACTAGCGGCTCGGATACGCAGTATTTT.

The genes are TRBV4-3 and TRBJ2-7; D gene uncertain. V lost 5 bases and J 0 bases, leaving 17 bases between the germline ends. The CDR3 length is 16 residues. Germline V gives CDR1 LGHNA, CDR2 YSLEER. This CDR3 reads CASSNVYGSLSYEQYF. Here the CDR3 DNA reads TGCGCCAGCAGCAACGTCTACGGGTCTCTCTCCTACGAGCAGTACTTC.

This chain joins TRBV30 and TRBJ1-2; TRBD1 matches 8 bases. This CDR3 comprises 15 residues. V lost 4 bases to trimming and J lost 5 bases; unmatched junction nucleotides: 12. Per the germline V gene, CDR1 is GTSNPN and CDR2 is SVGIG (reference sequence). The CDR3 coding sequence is TGTGCCTGGATTACCTTTCGGACAGGGAAATATGGCTACACCTTC. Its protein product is CAWITFRTGKYGYTF.

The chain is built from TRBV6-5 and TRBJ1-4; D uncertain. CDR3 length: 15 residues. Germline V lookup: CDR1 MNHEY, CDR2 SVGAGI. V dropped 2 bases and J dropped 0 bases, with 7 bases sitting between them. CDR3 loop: CASSYEGSTNEKLFF. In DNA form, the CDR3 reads TGTGCCAGCAGTTACGAGGGATCAACTAATGAAAAACTGTTTTTT.

CDR3 in DNA: TGTGCCAGCAGTGAGGGTCTCGGACAGGGACAAGAGACCCAGTACTTC. Its translation: CASSEGLGQGQETQYF. The chain has TRBV25-1 and TRBJ2-5; 8 bases align to TRBD1. There are 16 residues in the CDR3. J gave up 2 bases and V 3 bases, and 8 bases lay outside the gene matches. Germline-derived CDR1 and CDR2 are MGHDK and SYGVNS.

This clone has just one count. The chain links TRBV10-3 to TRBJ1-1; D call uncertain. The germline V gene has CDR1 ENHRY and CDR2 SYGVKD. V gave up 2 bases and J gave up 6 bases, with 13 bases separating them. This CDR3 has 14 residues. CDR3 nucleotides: TGTGCCATCAGTGAGGTCCGGGATCGGGCTGAAGCTTTCTTT. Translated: CAISEVRDRAEAFF.

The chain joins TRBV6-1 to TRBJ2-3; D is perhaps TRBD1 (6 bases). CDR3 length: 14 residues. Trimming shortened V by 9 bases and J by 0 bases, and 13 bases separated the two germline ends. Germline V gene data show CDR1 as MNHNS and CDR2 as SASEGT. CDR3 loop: CASLTGPSTDTQYF. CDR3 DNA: TGTGCCAGTTTGACAGGTCCTAGCACAGATACGCAGTATTTT.

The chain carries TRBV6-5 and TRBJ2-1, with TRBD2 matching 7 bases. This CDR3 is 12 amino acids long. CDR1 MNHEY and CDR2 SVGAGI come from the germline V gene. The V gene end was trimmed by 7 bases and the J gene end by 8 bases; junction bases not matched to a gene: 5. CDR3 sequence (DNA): TGTGCCAGCAACGGGAGGCGCGATGAGCAGTTCTTC. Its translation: CASNGRRDEQFF.

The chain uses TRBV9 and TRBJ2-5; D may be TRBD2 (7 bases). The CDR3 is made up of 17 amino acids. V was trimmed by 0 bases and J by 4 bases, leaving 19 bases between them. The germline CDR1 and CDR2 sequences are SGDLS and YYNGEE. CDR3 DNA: TGTGCCAGCAGCGTAGTTCGGGGGCGGGAGTATCGAGAGACCCAGTACTTC. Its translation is CASSVVRGREYRETQYF.

This CDR3 is CASSLDGRDGVEQYF. The CDR3 DNA reads TGTGCCAGCAGCTTAGATGGTCGGGATGGCGTCGAGCAGTACTTC. This chain uses TRBV11-2 with TRBJ2-7; maybe TRBD2 (5 bases). From germline, CDR1 is SGHAT and CDR2 FQNNGV. This CDR3 region has 15 residues. The V and J ends lost 0 bases and 6 bases respectively, with 15 bases between them.

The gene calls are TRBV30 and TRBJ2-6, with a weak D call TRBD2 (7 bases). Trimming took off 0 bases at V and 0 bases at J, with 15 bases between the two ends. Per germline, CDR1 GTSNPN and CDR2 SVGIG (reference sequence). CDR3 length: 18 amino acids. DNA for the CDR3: TGTGCCTGGAGTGTACGAAGGGGGGGCAGCTCTGGGGCCAACGTCCTGACTTTC. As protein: CAWSVRRGGSSGANVLTF.

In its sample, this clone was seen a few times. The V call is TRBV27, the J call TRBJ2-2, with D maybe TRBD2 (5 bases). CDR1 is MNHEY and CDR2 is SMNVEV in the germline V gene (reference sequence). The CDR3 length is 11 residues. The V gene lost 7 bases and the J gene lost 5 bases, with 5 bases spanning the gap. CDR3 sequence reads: CASKRTGELFF. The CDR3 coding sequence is TGTGCCAGCAAGCGGACCGGGGAGCTGTTTTTT.

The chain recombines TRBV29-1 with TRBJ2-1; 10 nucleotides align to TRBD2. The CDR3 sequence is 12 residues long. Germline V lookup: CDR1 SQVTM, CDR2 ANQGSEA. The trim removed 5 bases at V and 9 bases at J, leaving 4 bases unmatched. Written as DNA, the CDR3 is TGCAGCGTTCATCTAGCGGGAGTTGAGCAGTTCTTC. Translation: CSVHLAGVEQFF.

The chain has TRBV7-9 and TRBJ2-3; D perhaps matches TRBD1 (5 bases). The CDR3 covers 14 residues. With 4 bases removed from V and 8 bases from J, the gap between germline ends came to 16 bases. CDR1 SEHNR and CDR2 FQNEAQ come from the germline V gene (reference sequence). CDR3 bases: TGTGCCAGCAGCTCGGACCTAAGGGGCCTTACGCAGTATTTT. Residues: CASSSDLRGLTQYF.

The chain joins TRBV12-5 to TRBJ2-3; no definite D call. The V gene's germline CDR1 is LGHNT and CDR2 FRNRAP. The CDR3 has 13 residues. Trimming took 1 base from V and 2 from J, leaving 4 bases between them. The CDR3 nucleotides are TGTGCTAGTGGTTTGGCCTCCACAGATACGCAGTATTTT. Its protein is CASGLASTDTQYF. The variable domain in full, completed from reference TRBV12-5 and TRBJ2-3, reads DARVTQTPRHKVTEMGQEVTMRCQPILGHNTVFWYRQTMMQGLELLAYFRNRAPLDDSGMPKDRFSAEMPDATLATLKIQPSEPRDSAVYFCASGLASTDTQYFGPGTRLTVL.

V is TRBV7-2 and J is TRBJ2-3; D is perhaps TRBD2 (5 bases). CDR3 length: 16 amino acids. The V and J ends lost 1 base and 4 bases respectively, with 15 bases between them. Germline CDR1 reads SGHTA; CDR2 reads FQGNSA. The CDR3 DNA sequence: TGTGCCAGCAGCTTAGGGGCGGGTGCCCGAGCAGATACGCAGTATTTT. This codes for CASSLGAGARADTQYF. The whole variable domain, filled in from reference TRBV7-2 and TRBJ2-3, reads GAGVSQSPSNKVTEKGKDVELRCDPISGHTALYWYRQSLGQGLEFLIYFQGNSAPDKSGLPSDRFSAERTGGSVSTLTIQRTQQEDSAVYLCASSLGAGARADTQYFGPGTRLTVL.

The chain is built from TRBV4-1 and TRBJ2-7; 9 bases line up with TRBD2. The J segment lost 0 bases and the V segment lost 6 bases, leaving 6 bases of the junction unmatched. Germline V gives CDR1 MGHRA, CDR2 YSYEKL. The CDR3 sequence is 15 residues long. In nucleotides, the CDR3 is TGCGCCAGCAGGAACGTAGCGGGGGTCTCCTACGAGCAGTACTTC. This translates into CASRNVAGVSYEQYF.

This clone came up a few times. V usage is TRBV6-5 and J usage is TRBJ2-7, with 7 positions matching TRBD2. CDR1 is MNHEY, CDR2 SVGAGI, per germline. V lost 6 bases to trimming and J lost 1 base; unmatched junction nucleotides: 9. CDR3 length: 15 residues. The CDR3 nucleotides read TGTGCCAGCAGGCGATCGGGACTAAGGTCCTACGAGCAGTACTTC. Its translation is CASRRSGLRSYEQYF.

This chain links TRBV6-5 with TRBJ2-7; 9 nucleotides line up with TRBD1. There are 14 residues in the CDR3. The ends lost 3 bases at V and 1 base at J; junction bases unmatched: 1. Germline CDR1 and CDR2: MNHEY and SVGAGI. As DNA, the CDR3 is TGTGCCAGCAGTTATGACAGGGGGTCCTACGAGCAGTACTTC. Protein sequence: CASSYDRGSYEQYF.

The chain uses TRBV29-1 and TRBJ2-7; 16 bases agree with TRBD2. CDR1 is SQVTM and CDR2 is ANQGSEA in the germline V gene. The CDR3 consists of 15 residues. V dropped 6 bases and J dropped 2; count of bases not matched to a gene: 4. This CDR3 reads CSVGGLAGGPYEQYF. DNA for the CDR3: TGCAGCGTGGGGGGACTAGCGGGAGGGCCCTACGAGCAGTACTTC.

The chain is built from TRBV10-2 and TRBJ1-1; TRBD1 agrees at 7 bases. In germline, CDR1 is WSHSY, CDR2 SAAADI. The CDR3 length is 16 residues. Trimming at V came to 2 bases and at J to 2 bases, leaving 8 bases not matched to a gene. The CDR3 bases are TGCGCCAGCAGTGAGGCCGGGACAGCAAAAAACACTGAAGCTTTCTTT. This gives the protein CASSEAGTAKNTEAFF.

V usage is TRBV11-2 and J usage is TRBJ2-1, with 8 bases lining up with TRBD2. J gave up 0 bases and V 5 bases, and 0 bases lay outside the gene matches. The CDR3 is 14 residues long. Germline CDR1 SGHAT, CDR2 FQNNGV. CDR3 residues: CASSLAGSYNEQFF. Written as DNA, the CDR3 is TGTGCCAGCAGCCTAGCGGGCTCCTACAATGAGCAGTTCTTC.

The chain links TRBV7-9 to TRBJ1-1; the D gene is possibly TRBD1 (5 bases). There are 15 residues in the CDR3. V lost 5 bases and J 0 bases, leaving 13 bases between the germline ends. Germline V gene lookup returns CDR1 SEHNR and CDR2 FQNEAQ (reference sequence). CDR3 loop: CASSPPGVMNTEAFF. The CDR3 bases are TGTGCCAGCAGCCCCCCGGGGGTAATGAACACTGAAGCTTTCTTT.

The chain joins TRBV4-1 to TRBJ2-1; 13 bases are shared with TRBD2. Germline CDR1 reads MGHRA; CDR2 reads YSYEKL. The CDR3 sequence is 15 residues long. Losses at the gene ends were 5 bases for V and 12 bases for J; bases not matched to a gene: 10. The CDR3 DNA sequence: TGCGCCAGCAGCTCTGGACTAGCGGGAGAAAAAGGGCAGTTCTTC. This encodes CASSSGLAGEKGQFF.

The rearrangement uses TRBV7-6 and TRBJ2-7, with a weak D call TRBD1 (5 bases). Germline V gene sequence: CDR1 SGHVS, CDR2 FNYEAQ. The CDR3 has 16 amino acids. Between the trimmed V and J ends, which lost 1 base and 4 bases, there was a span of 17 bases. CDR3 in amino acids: CASSLDPREAPYEQYF. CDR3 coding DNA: TGTGCCAGCAGCTTAGACCCCAGGGAAGCACCTTACGAGCAGTACTTC.

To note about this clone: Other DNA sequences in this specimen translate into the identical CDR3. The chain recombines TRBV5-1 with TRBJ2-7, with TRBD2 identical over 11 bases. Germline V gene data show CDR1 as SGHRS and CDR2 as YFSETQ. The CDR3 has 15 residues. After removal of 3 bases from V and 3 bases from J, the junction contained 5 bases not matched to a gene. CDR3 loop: CASSSLAGGGYEQYF. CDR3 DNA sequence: TGCGCCAGCAGCTCGTTAGCGGGAGGGGGCTACGAGCAGTACTTC.

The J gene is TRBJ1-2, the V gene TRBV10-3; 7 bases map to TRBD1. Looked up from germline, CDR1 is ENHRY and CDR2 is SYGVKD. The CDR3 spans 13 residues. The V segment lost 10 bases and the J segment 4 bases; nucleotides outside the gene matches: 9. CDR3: CATINDRAYGYTF. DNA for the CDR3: TGTGCCACCATTAATGACAGGGCCTATGGCTACACCTTC.

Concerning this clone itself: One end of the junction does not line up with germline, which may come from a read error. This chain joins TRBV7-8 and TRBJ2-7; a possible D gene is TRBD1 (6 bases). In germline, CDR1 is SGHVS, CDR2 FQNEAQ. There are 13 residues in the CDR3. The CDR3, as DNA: TGTGCCAGCAGCTTAGACAGGGTGCACCCCTTGCGCTTC. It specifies CASSLDRVHPLRF.